A selection of T cell receptor beta chains follows, all from one sample in a study of blood T cell repertoires in COVID-19. Generated by immunoSEQ multiplex PCR, the TCRdb table keeps only in-frame clones and is missing some. This table holds 70,000 to 75,000 clones, approximately 80% found once. Sequencing used peripheral blood. These receptors were taken from a woman in her 70s with acute or convalescent COVID-19. Each CDR3 is given with its conserved first and last residue. D genes are given only for firm matches. Part of the rows lack a size; the others show once, few, many or a class for expanded clones.

13	NA	NA	TRBV12-3/TRBV12-4	TRBJ2-7	CASSLARGNEQYF	TGTGCCAGCAGTTTAGCCAGGGGAAACGAGCAGTACTTC
14	NA	NA	TRBV6-1	TRBJ1-6	CASSEGQDHSPLHF	TGTGCCAGCAGTGAAGGGCAGGATCATTCACCCCTCCACTTT
15	TRBD1	NA	TRBV7-8	TRBJ1-3	CASSWGQVSGNTIYF	TGTGCCAGCAGCTGGGGACAGGTCTCTGGAAACACCATATATTTT
13	NA	few	TRBV5-1	TRBJ2-1	CASSYRQMDEQFF	TGCGCCAGCAGCTACCGTCAGATGGATGAGCAGTTCTTC
15	NA	NA	TRBV3-1/TRBV3-2	TRBJ1-1	CASSKLGGFATEAFF	TGTGCCAGCAGTAAGTTGGGGGGATTTGCCACTGAAGCTTTCTTT
13	NA	NA	TRBV18	TRBJ1-3	CASRTGAGNTIYF	TGTGCCAGCCGTACTGGAGCTGGAAACACCATATATTTT
15	TRBD1	few	TRBV18	TRBJ1-2	CASSPQAGGTYGYTF	TGTGCCAGCTCACCGCAGGCAGGGGGTACCTATGGCTACACCTTC
12	TRBD1	NA	TRBV9	TRBJ1-1	CASSADRGEAFF	TGTGCCAGCAGCGCTGACAGGGGTGAAGCTTTCTTT
17	NA	NA	TRBV6-2/TRBV6-3	TRBJ2-3	CASSYKGRRIAEDTQYF	TGTGCCAGCAGTTATAAAGGACGGAGGATAGCCGAGGATACGCAGTATTTT
16	TRBD2	NA	TRBV19	TRBJ2-1	CASSEGSGRAYNEQFF	TGTGCCAGTAGCGAAGGCAGCGGGAGGGCCTACAATGAGCAGTTCTTC
15	NA	NA	TRBV18	TRBJ2-3	CASSPGGKRTDTQYF	TGTGCCAGCTCACCGGGCGGGAAGCGGACAGATACGCAGTATTTT
15	TRBD1	NA	TRBV4-1	TRBJ1-2	CASSNRQGVNYGYTF	TGCGCCAGCAGCAATCGACAGGGGGTTAACTATGGCTACACCTTC
16	NA	NA	TRBV7-2	TRBJ2-6	CASSERTGSGANVLTF	TGTGCCAGCAGCGAAAGAACAGGCTCTGGGGCCAACGTCCTGACTTTC
12	NA	few	TRBV5-1	TRBJ2-3	CASSSSTDTQYF	TGCGCCAGCAGCTCTAGCACAGATACGCAGTATTTT
17	NA	NA	TRBV28	TRBJ1-6	CASSLWAGAGRNSPLHF	TGTGCCAGCAGTTTATGGGCAGGGGCTGGACGAAATTCACCCCTCCACTTT
20	TRBD2	NA	TRBV12-5	TRBJ2-1	CASGLPGLAGGGSSYNEQFF	TGTGCTAGTGGTTTGCCGGGACTAGCGGGAGGGGGAAGCTCCTACAATGAGCAGTTCTTC
13	NA	NA	TRBV27	TRBJ2-1	CASSLLGYNEQFF	TGTGCCAGCAGTTTGCTAGGTTACAATGAGCAGTTCTTC
16	TRBD2	NA	TRBV27	TRBJ2-2	CASSPTLAGVLGELFF	TGTGCCAGCAGTCCGACACTAGCGGGAGTTCTCGGGGAGCTGTTTTTT
14	TRBD1	NA	TRBV7-9	TRBJ1-1	CASSSRDRVTEAFF	TGTGCCAGCAGCTCGCGGGACAGGGTCACTGAAGCTTTCTTT
16	TRBD1	NA	TRBV2	TRBJ1-2	CASSLTTGGFNYGYTF	TGTGCCAGCAGCCTTACGACAGGGGGGTTTAACTATGGCTACACCTTC
13	NA	NA	TRBV28	TRBJ1-5	CASSLTSREPQHF	TGTGCCAGCAGTTTGACCTCGAGGGAGCCCCAGCATTTT
13	NA	NA	TRBV7-2	TRBJ1-5	CASSIQGWQPQHF	TGTGCCAGCAGCATACAGGGATGGCAGCCCCAGCATTTT
13	NA	NA	TRBV12-3/TRBV12-4	TRBJ1-2	CASSPRTDYGYTF	TGTGCCAGCAGCCCCCGGACAGATTATGGCTACACCTTC
17	NA	NA	TRBV6-2/TRBV6-3	TRBJ1-1	CASSSPPGGWLNTEAFF	TGTGCCAGCAGCTCCCCTCCGGGGGGCTGGTTGAACACTGAAGCTTTCTTT
13	NA	NA	TRBV29-1	TRBJ1-2	CSVEDRGNYGYTF	TGCAGCGTTGAAGATCGGGGTAACTATGGCTACACCTTC
14	TRBD1	NA	TRBV2	TRBJ1-5	CASGGQGSNQPQHF	TGTGCCTCCGGGGGACAGGGGTCGAATCAGCCCCAGCATTTT
13	NA	NA	TRBV27	TRBJ2-1	CASSFQAYNEQFF	TGTGCCAGCAGTTTTCAGGCTTACAATGAGCAGTTCTTC
17	NA	NA	TRBV15	TRBJ2-5	CATSISVRRALQETQYF	TGTGCCACCAGCATTAGCGTTCGGAGGGCCCTTCAAGAGACCCAGTACTTC
11	NA	many	TRBV12-3/TRBV12-4	TRBJ1-5	CASSLSQPQHF	TGTGCCAGCAGTTTGAGTCAGCCCCAGCATTTT
16	NA	NA	TRBV11-3	TRBJ2-2	CASSQGRALGTGELFF	TGTGCCAGCAGCCAGGGGAGGGCGTTAGGAACCGGGGAGCTGTTTTTT
14	TRBD1	NA	TRBV2	TRBJ1-2	CASSDYRGSYGYTF	TGTGCCAGCAGTGATTACAGGGGGTCCTATGGCTACACCTTC
16	NA	NA	TRBV4-2	TRBJ2-3	CASSQDLARGTDTQYF	TGTGCCAGCAGCCAAGATTTAGCCCGAGGCACAGATACGCAGTATTTT
12	NA	NA	TRBV19	TRBJ1-1	CASTARQGEAFF	TGTGCCAGTACCGCAAGGCAGGGAGAAGCTTTCTTT
15	TRBD1	NA	TRBV18	TRBJ2-2	CASSPRGQVSGELFF	TGTGCCAGCTCACCAAGGGGGCAGGTCTCCGGGGAGCTGTTTTTT
12	NA	NA	TRBV29-1	TRBJ1-1	CSPWRVNTEAFF	TGCAGCCCGTGGCGGGTGAACACTGAAGCTTTCTTT
16	TRBD1	NA	TRBV5-4	TRBJ2-1	CASSLVGQGLYNEQFF	TGTGCCAGCAGCTTGGTGGGACAGGGTCTTTACAATGAGCAGTTCTTC
15	NA	few	TRBV25-1	TRBJ2-1	CASSTRDTVENEQFF	TGTGCCAGCAGCACCCGGGACACCGTTGAGAATGAGCAGTTCTTC
16	TRBD2	NA	TRBV19	TRBJ2-4	CASSSGTGGAKNIQYF	TGTGCCAGTAGTAGCGGGACCGGGGGGGCCAAAAACATTCAGTACTTC
17	TRBD1	NA	TRBV5-1	TRBJ1-5	CASSPGQGRRGNQPQHF	TGCGCCAGCAGCCCGGGACAGGGAAGGAGGGGCAATCAGCCCCAGCATTTT
16	TRBD1	NA	TRBV7-6	TRBJ1-6	CASSVVGTGANSPLHF	TGTGCCAGCAGCGTGGTTGGGACAGGAGCCAATTCACCCCTCCACTTT
15	TRBD1	NA	TRBV27	TRBJ1-5	CASSLTGVSNQPQHF	TGTGCCAGCAGTCTCACAGGGGTTAGCAATCAGCCCCAGCATTTT